This TCR beta chain derives from a study of blood T cell repertoires in COVID-19. Background on the study: Acute and convalescent COVID-19 samples came from the United States, Italy and Spain.

This clone was seen a single time. Germline assignment: CDR1 SGDLS and CDR2 YYNGEE. The CDR3 sequence is 15 residues long. J gave up 9 bases and V 3 bases, and 11 bases lay outside the gene matches. Clones were sequenced by immunoSEQ multiplex PCR, and TCRdb holds only the in-frame ones, with some missing. The sample has roughly 38,000 clones; roughly 90% are singletons. The chain employs TRBV9 and TRBJ2-1; TRBD2 agrees at 8 bases. The sequence derives from a man in his fifties or sixties with active or convalescent COVID-19. Sequencing was carried out using peripheral blood. Written as DNA, the CDR3 is TGTGCCAGCAGCGCCGAACCGGGACTAGTCACTGAGCAGTTCTTC. It specifies CASSAEPGLVTEQFF.